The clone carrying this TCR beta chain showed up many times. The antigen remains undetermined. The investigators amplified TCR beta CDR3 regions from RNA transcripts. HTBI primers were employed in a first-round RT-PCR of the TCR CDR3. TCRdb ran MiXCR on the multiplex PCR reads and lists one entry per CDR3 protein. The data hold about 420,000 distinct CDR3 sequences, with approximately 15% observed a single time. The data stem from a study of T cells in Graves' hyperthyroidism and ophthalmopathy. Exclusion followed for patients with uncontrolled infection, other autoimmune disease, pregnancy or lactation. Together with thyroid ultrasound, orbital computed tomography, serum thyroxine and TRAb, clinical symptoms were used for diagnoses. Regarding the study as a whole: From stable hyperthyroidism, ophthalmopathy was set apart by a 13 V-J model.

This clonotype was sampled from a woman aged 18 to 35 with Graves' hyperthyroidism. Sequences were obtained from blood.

The CDR3 nucleotides are TGCAGTGCTAGAGGGACAGGGGGAACCTACGAGCAGTACTTC. Translation: CSARGTGGTYEQYF. The chain links TRBV20-1 to TRBJ2-7, with 10 positions matching TRBD1. The V gene end was trimmed by 1 base and the J gene end by 2 bases; junction bases not matched to a gene: 2. The germline V gene has CDR1 DFQATT and CDR2 SNEGSKA (reference sequence). The CDR3 contains 14 residues.